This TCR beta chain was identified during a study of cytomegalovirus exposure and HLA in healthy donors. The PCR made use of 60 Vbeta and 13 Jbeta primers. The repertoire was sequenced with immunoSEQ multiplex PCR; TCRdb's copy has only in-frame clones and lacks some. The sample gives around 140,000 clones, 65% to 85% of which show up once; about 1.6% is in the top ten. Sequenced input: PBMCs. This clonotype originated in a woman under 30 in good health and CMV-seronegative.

The CDR3 DNA reads as TGTGCCAGCAGTGCCGACAGGGAAGAGACCCAGTACTTC. This gives the protein CASSADREETQYF. This chain uses TRBV6-5 with TRBJ2-5, with 7 positions matching TRBD1. CDR3 size: 13 residues. Trimming cost V 5 bases and J 3 bases; bases outside gene matches: 3. Germline CDR1 reads MNHEY; CDR2 reads SVGAGI.